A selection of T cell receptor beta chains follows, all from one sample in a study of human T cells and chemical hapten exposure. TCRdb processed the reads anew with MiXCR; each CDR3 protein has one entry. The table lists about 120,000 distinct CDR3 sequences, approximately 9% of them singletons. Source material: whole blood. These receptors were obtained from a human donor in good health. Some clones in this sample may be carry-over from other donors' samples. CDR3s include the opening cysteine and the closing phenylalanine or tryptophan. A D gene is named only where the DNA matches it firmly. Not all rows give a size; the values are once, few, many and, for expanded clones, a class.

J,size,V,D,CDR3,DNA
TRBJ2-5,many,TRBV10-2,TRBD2,CASSGGRGEETQYF,TGCGCCAGCAGTGGGGGTCGGGGGGAAGAGACCCAGTACTTC
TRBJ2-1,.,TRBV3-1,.,CASSHNSRDNEQFF,TGTGCCAGCAGCCACAACAGCCGAGACAATGAGCAGTTCTTC
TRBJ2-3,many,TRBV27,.,CASSRRIEGDTQYF,TGTGCCAGCAGTCGGAGGATAGAGGGAGATACGCAGTATTTT
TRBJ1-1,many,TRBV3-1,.,CASSQDRRTEAFF,TGTGCCAGCAGCCAAGATCGCCGGACTGAAGCTTTCTTT
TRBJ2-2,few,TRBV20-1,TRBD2,CSASGTSGNTGELFF,TGCAGTGCCTCCGGGACTAGCGGGAACACCGGGGAGCTGTTTTTT
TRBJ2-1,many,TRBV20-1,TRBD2,CSAPGLLAGGHNEQFF,TGCAGTGCCCCGGGCCTACTAGCGGGAGGACACAATGAGCAGTTCTTC
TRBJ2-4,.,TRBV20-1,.,CSANPPGQGKNIQYF,TGCAGTGCTAACCCCCCGGGACAAGGCAAAAACATTCAGTACTTC
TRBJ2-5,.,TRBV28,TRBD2,CASSLDLAEETQYF,TGTGCCAGCAGTTTAGATCTAGCGGAAGAGACCCAGTACTTC
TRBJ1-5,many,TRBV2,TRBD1,CASTGQGDFNQPQHF,TGTGCCAGCACGGGACAGGGGGATTTCAATCAGCCCCAGCATTTT
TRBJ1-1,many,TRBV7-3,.,CASSPTGAVGTEAFF,TGTGCCAGCAGCCCGACCGGCGCTGTGGGCACTGAAGCTTTCTTT
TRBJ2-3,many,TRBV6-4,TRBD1,CASSDSTGGADTQYF,TGTGCCAGCAGTGACTCGACAGGGGGCGCAGATACGCAGTATTTT
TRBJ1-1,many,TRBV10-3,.,CAIRSPGEGNTEAFF,TGTGCCATCAGGAGTCCGGGCGAGGGGAACACTGAAGCTTTCTTT
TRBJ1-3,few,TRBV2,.,CASSNRGVTIYF,TGTGCCAGCAGTAACCGGGGAGTCACCATATATTTT
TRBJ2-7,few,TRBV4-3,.,CASSHEKGSYSYEQYF,TGCGCCAGCAGCCACGAAAAGGGCTCCTACTCCTACGAGCAGTACTTC
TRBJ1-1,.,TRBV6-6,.,CASGAGNTEAFF,TGTGCCAGCGGCGCAGGGAACACTGAAGCTTTCTTT
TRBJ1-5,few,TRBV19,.,CASSRLLTRPRWHQPQHF,TGTGCCAGTAGTAGACTCTTGACAAGGCCCCGATGGCATCAGCCCCAGCATTTT
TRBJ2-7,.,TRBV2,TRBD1,CASSGDRVHEQYF,TGTGCCAGCAGCGGGGACAGGGTGCACGAGCAGTACTTC
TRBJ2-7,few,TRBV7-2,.,CASSLAAELAYEQYF,TGTGCCAGCAGCTTAGCGGCAGAATTAGCCTACGAGCAGTACTTC
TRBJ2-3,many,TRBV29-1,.,CSVEEKGTLTDTQYF,TGCAGCGTTGAAGAAAAGGGCACACTCACAGATACGCAGTATTTT
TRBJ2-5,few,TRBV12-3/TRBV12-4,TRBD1,CASSSLPGQGRPGQETQYF,TGTGCCAGCAGTTCCCTCCCGGGACAGGGACGTCCCGGGCAAGAGACCCAGTACTTC
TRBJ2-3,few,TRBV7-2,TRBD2,CASAARGLAGPSTDTQYF,TGTGCCAGCGCGGCTAGAGGACTAGCGGGGCCTAGCACAGATACGCAGTATTTT
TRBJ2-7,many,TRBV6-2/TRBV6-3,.,CASSYEEDYEQYF,TGTGCCAGCAGTTACGAGGAAGATTACGAGCAGTACTTC
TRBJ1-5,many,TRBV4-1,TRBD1,CASSQELGQVYQPQHF,TGCGCCAGCAGCCAAGAGCTGGGACAGGTCTATCAGCCCCAGCATTTT
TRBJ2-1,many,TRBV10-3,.,CAISEGTEQFF,TGTGCCATCAGTGAGGGGACAGAGCAGTTCTTC
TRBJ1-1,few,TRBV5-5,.,CASSLGAANTEAFF,TGTGCCAGCAGCTTGGGGGCCGCTAACACTGAAGCTTTCTTT
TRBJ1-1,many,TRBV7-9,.,CASSSETVERYTEAFF,TGTGCCAGCAGCTCGGAGACGGTCGAGAGATACACTGAAGCTTTCTTT
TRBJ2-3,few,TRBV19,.,CASSIHNSIKSDTQYF,TGTGCCAGTAGTATCCATAACTCAATTAAGTCCGATACGCAGTATTTT
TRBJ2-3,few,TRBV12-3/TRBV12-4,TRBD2,CASRPPSGRLADTQYF,TGTGCCAGCAGGCCCCCTAGCGGGAGGTTGGCAGATACGCAGTATTTT
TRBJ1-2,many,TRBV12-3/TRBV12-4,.,CASSLGPSTTDGYTF,TGTGCCAGCAGCCTGGGGCCCTCCACTACTGATGGCTACACCTTC
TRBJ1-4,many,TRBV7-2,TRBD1,CASSLWTGVITNEKLFF,TGTGCCAGCAGCTTATGGACAGGGGTTATAACTAATGAAAAACTGTTTTTT
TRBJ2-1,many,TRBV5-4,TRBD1,CASSQRQGYNEQFF,TGTGCCAGCAGCCAAAGACAGGGTTACAATGAGCAGTTCTTC
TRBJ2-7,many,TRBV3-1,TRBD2,CASRKGLAGAPSSYEQYF,TGTGCCAGCAGGAAAGGGCTAGCGGGAGCCCCCAGCTCCTACGAGCAGTACTTC
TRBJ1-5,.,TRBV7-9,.,CASSFGQSHQPQHF,TGTGCCAGCAGCTTTGGGCAATCGCATCAGCCCCAGCATTTT
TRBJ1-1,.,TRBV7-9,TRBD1,CASSLARTGVTEAFF,TGTGCCAGCAGCTTGGCAAGGACAGGGGTGACTGAAGCTTTCTTT
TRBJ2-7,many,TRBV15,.,CATSRGVLDEQYF,TGTGCCACCAGCAGGGGGGTCTTGGACGAGCAGTACTTC
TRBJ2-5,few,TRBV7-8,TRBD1,CASSLKRGGQQETQYF,TGTGCCAGCAGCTTAAAGCGAGGGGGCCAGCAAGAGACCCAGTACTTC
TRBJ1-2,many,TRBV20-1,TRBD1,CSARSRDRAYGYTF,TGCAGTGCTAGGTCACGGGACAGGGCCTATGGCTACACCTTC
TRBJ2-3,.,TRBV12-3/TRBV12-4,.,CASSPWDGFTDTQYF,TGTGCCAGCAGTCCCTGGGACGGTTTCACAGATACGCAGTATTTT
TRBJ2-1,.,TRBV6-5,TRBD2,CASSYLLAGGNEQFF,TGTGCCAGCAGTTACTTACTAGCGGGGGGGAATGAGCAGTTCTTC
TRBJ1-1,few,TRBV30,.,CAWSVGGNTEAFF,TGTGCCTGGAGTGTGGGGGGGAACACTGAAGCTTTCTTT
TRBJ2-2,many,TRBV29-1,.,CSVAGFSNTGELFF,TGCAGTGTGGCGGGATTTTCGAACACCGGGGAGCTGTTTTTT
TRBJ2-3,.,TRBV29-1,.,CSVEAASTDTQYF,TGCAGCGTTGAAGCGGCCTCCACCGATACGCAGTATTTT
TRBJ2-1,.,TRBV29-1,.,CSVDPDPSSYNEQFF,TGCAGCGTTGATCCGGATCCTAGCTCCTACAATGAGCAGTTCTTC
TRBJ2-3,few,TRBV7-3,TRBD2,CASSLTPSGGGTDTQYF,TGTGCCAGCAGCTTAACCCCTAGCGGGGGGGGCACAGATACGCAGTATTTT